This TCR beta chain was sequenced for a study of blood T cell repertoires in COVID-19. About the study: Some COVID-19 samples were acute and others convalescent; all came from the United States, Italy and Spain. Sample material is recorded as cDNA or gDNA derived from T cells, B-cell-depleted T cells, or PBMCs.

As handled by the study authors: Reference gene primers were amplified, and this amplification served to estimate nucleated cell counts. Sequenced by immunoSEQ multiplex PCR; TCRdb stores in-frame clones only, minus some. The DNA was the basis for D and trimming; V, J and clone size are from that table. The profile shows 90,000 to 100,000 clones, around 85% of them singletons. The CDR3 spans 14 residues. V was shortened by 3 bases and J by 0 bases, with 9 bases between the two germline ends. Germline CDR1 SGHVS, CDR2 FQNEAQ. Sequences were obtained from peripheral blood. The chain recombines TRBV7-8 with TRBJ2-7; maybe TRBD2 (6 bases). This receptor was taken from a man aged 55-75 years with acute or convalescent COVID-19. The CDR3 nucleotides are TGTGCCAGCAGCTTCGCCGGGGGCTCCTACGAGCAGTACTTC. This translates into CASSFAGGSYEQYF.